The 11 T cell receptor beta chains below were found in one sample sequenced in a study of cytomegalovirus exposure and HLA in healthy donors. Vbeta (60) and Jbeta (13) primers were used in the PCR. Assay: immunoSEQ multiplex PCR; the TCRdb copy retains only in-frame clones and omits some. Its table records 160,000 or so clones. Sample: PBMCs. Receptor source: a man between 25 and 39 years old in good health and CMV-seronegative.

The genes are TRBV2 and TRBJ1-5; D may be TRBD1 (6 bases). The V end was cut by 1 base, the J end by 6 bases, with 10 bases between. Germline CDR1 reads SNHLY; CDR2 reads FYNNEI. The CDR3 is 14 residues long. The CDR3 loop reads CASSEGQGPQPQHF. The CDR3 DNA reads TGTGCCAGCAGTGAAGGTCAGGGGCCTCAGCCCCAGCATTTT. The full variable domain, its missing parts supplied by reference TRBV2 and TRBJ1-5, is EPEVTQTPSHQVTQMGQEVILRCVPISNHLYFYWYRQILGQKVEFLVSFYNNEISEKSEIFDDQFSVERPDGSNFTLKIRSTKLEDSAMYFCASSEGQGPQPQHFGDGTRLSIL.

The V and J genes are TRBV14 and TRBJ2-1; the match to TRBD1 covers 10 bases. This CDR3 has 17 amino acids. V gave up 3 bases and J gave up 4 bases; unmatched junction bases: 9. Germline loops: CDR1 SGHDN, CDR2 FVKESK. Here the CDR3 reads CASSHHTGTGAYNEQFF. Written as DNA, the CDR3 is TGTGCCAGCAGCCATCATACCGGGACAGGGGCTTACAATGAGCAGTTCTTC.

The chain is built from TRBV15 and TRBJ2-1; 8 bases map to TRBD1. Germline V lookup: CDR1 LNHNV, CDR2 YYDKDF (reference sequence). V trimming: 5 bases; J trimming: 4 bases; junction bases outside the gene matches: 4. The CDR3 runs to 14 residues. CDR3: CATSFGTGYNEQFF. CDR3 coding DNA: TGTGCCACCAGCTTCGGGACAGGTTACAATGAGCAGTTCTTC.

The CDR3 nucleotides are TGTGCCAGCAGCTCCTTTGAGGGCGCTAATGAAAAACTGTTTTTT. It encodes CASSSFEGANEKLFF. This chain joins TRBV11-3 and TRBJ1-4; D not resolved. There are 15 residues in the CDR3. In germline, CDR1 is SGHNT, CDR2 YENEEA. V lost 4 bases to trimming and J lost 3 bases, with 12 bases between them.

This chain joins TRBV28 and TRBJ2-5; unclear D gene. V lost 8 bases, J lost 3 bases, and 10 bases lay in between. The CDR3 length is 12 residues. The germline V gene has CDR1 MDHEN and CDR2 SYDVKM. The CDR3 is CASSLTEETQYF. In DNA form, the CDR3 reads TGTGCCAGCTCCCTAACGGAAGAGACCCAGTACTTC.

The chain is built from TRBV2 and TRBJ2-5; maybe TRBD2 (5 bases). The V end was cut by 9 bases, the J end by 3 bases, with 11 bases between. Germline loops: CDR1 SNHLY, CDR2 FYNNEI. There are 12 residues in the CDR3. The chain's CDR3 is CASHRGEETQYF. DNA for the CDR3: TGTGCCAGTCATCGGGGAGAAGAGACCCAGTACTTC.

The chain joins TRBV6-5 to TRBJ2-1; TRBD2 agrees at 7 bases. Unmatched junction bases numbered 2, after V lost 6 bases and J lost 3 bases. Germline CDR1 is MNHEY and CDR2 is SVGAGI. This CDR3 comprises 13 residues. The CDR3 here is CASRSGNYNEQFF. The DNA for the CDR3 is TGTGCCAGCAGGAGCGGGAACTACAATGAGCAGTTCTTC.

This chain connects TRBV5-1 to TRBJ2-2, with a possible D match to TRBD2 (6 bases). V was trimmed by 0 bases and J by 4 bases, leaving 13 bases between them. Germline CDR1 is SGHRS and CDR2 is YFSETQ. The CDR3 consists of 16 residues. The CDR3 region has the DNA TGCGCCAGCAGCTTGGGCCCAAAGGGAGGCACCGGGGAGCTGTTTTTT. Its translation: CASSLGPKGGTGELFF.

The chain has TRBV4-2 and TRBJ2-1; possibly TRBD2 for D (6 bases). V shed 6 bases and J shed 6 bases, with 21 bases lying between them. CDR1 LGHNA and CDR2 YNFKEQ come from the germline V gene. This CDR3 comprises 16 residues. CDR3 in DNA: TGTGCCAGCAGTCTAGGTGCGGGAACTCCCCCCAATGAGCAGTTCTTC. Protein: CASSLGAGTPPNEQFF.

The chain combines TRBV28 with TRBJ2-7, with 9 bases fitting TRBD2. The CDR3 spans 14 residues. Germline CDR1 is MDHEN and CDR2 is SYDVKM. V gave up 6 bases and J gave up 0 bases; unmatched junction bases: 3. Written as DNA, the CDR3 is TGTGCCAGCAGGTTAGCGGGGGCCTCCTACGAGCAGTACTTC. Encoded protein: CASRLAGASYEQYF.

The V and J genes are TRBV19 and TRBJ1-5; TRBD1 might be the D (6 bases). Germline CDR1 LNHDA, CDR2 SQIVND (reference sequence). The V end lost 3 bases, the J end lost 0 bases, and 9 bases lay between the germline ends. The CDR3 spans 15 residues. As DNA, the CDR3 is TGTGCCAGTAGTATCTCAGGGGCTAGCAATCAGCCCCAGCATTTT. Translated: CASSISGASNQPQHF.